The T cell receptor beta chain described here comes from a study of technical replicates of blood from a few donors. TCRdb keeps only in-frame clones here, not all; method: immunoSEQ multiplex PCR. The sample holds about 70,000 clones, approximately 96% seen once. The V gene lost 0 bases and the J gene lost 9 bases, with 9 bases spanning the gap. The CDR3 length is 13 residues. In germline, CDR1 is SEHNR, CDR2 FQNEAQ (reference sequence). Sequenced: T cells isolated from PBMCs. This sequence joins TRBV7-9 and TRBJ1-5; D uncertain. This sequence was found in a human donor in good health. The CDR3 loop is CASSLARNSPQHF. The CDR3 DNA reads TGTGCCAGCAGCTTAGCGAGGAACTCGCCCCAGCATTTT.